This T cell receptor beta chain was sequenced in a study of T cell responses to AZD1222 COVID-19 vaccine. General observations from the study: Repertoire sampling occurred only after the peak T cell response.

For this clone: The antigen is unknown.

Sequencing was performed with immunoSEQ multiplex PCR; in TCRdb, only in-frame clones are kept and a portion is missing. The sample lists approximately 190,000 clones; approximately 91% were seen once. V lost 1 base and J lost 1, with 11 bases in between. Per the germline V gene, CDR1 is SGHRS and CDR2 is YFSETQ. The CDR3 has 15 residues. The sample was peripheral blood, taken on day 0 of AZD1222 vaccination. The clonotype comes from an adult in good health. V and J are TRBV5-1 and TRBJ2-5; TRBD1 is a possible D gene (6 bases). In DNA, the CDR3 is TGCGCCAGCAGCTTGACAGGGATCGTCCAAGAGACCCAGTACTTC. The encoded protein is CASSLTGIVQETQYF. Filled out from reference TRBV5-1 and TRBJ2-5, the complete variable domain reads KAGVTQTPRYLIKTRGQQVTLSCSPISGHRSVSWYQQTPGQGLQFLFEYFSETQRNKGNFPGRFSGRQFSNSRSEMNVSTLELGDSALYLCASSLTGIVQETQYFGPGTRLLVL.